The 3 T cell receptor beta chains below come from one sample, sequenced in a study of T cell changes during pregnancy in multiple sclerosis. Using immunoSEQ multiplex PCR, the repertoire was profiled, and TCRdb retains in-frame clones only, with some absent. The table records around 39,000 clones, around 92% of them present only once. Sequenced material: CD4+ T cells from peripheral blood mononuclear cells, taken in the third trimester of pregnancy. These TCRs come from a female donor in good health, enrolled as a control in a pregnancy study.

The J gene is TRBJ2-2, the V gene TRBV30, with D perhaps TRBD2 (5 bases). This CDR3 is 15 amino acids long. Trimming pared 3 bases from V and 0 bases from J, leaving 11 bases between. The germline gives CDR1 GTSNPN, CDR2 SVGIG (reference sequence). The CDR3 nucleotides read TGTGCCTGGAGATTCAGACTACCGAACACCGGGGAGCTGTTTTTT. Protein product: CAWRFRLPNTGELFF.

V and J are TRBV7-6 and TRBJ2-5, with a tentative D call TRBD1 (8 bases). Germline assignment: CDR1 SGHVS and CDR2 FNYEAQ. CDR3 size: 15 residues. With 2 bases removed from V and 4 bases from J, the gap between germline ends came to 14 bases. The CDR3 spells CASSLNTGGAETQYF. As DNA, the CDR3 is TGTGCCAGCAGCTTAAATACAGGGGGGGCAGAGACCCAGTACTTC.

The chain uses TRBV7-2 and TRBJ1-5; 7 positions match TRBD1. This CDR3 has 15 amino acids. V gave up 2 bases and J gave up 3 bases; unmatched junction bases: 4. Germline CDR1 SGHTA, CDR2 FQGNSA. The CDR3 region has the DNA TGTGCCAGCAGCTTAACAGGGGCCGTCAATCAGCCCCAGCATTTT. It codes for CASSLTGAVNQPQHF.